Below, 14 T cell receptor beta chains from the same sample are listed, as sequenced in a study of shared clonotypes between healthy human individuals. Here immunoSEQ multiplex PCR was the method, and the copy in TCRdb shows in-frame clones only, minus some. The table includes 950,000 to 1,100,000 clones, around 74% detected once. The sequenced material came from memory CD4+ T cells sorted from blood. Indicated subset: CD45RA-negative fraction. These receptors all stem from a man between 18 and 35 years old in good health.

V gene TRBV2 combines with J gene TRBJ1-1; no reliable D call. V was pared by 7 bases and J by 0 bases, with 9 bases between. The germline gives CDR1 SNHLY, CDR2 FYNNEI. This CDR3 comprises 13 residues. The CDR3 is CASTYGMNTEAFF. The DNA of the CDR3 is TGTGCCAGCACTTACGGCATGAACACTGAAGCTTTCTTT.

The rearrangement uses TRBV9 and TRBJ2-2; 8 bases agree with TRBD1. Germline V gene lookup returns CDR1 SGDLS and CDR2 YYNGEE. V was pared by 4 bases and J by 3 bases, with 5 bases of the junction left unmatched. The CDR3 spans 15 residues. The CDR3 reads CASSSRQGYTGELFF. CDR3 coding DNA: TGTGCCAGCAGCTCACGACAGGGGTACACCGGGGAGCTGTTTTTT.

The sample holds a few counts of this clone. The chain joins TRBV18 to TRBJ2-5, with TRBD1 matching over 7 bases. The CDR3 has 15 amino acids. V shed 3 bases, J shed 2 bases, and the junction held 6 bases outside the gene matches. Germline V gene lookup returns CDR1 KGHSH and CDR2 LQKENI. The CDR3: CASSPPGQHQETQYF. Here the CDR3 DNA reads TGTGCCAGCTCACCTCCGGGACAGCATCAAGAGACCCAGTACTTC.

The CDR3 nucleotides read TGTGCCAGCAGCTTGTCAGCGCTTTACGAGCAGTACTTC. It yields the protein CASSLSALYEQYF. V is TRBV5-5 and J is TRBJ2-7; D is undetermined. V lost 1 base, J lost 4 bases, and 9 bases lay in between. Germline lookup yields CDR1 SGHKS and CDR2 YYEKEE (reference sequence). This CDR3 region has 13 residues. Filled out from reference TRBV5-5 and TRBJ2-7, the complete variable domain reads DAGVTQSPTHLIKTRGQQVTLRCSPISGHKSVSWYQQVLGQGPQFIFQYYEKEERGRGNFPDRFSARQFPNYSSELNVNALLLGDSALYLCASSLSALYEQYFGPGTRLTVT.

The gene calls are TRBV5-6 and TRBJ2-1; D gene unclear. The V end was cut by 5 bases, the J end by 0 bases, with 12 bases between. Germline CDR1 is SGHDT and CDR2 is YYEEEE. This CDR3 spans 15 amino acids. The CDR3 DNA reads as TGTGCCAGCAGACTTAGCCCTAGCTCCTACAATGAGCAGTTCTTC. Protein sequence: CASRLSPSSYNEQFF.

The chain is built from TRBV9 and TRBJ1-5, with D perhaps matching TRBD1 (5 bases). Germline V gene data show CDR1 as SGDLS and CDR2 as YYNGEE. Trimming cost V 2 bases and J 1 base, with 13 bases left between them. The CDR3 length is 16 residues. The CDR3 here is CASSVGADVSNQPQHF. CDR3 in DNA: TGTGCCAGCAGCGTCGGGGCGGACGTGAGCAATCAGCCCCAGCATTTT.

This rearrangement joins TRBV7-6 to TRBJ2-7; weak D call: TRBD2 (6 bases). V lost 5 bases and J 5 bases, leaving 19 bases between the germline ends. The length of the CDR3 is 15 residues. Looked up from germline, CDR1 is SGHVS and CDR2 is FNYEAQ. The chain's CDR3 is CASSARSLAINEQYF. In DNA, the CDR3 is TGTGCCAGCAGCGCAAGGTCACTAGCCATCAACGAGCAGTACTTC.

A word on this clone: Given a much more abundant clone one base away, this may be a read error. The same CDR3 arises from other DNA sequences in this sample as well. The rearrangement joins TRBV2 to TRBJ1-5; TRBD1 aligns across 7 bases. J was trimmed by 2 bases and V by 6 bases; bases with no gene match: 1. Germline values: CDR1 SNHLY, CDR2 FYNNEI. The CDR3 totals 13 residues. The CDR3 DNA follows: TGTGCCAGCAGCGGACAGGGCAATCAGCCCCAGCATTTT. As protein: CASSGQGNQPQHF. Drawing the rest from reference TRBV2 and TRBJ1-5, the complete variable domain is EPEVTQTPSHQVTQMGQEVILRCVPISNHLYFYWYRQILGQKVEFLVSFYNNEISEKSEIFDDQFSVERPDGSNFTLKIRSTKLEDSAMYFCASSGQGNQPQHFGDGTRLSIL.

The chain links TRBV10-2 to TRBJ1-2; 7 bases align to TRBD1. Germline trimming cut 0 bases from V and 4 bases from J; bases unmatched to any gene: 2. This CDR3 is 14 amino acids long. Germline V CDR1 and CDR2: WSHSY, SAAADI. The CDR3 DNA follows: TGCGCCAGCAGTGAGTCAGGGGGCGGCTATGGCTACACCTTC. Its protein is CASSESGGGYGYTF.

This clone was observed a handful of times. The rearrangement joins TRBV15 to TRBJ1-5; D gene uncertain. The CDR3 extends over 14 amino acids. V was clipped by 0 bases and J by 6 bases, with 9 bases between them. From germline, CDR1 is LNHNV and CDR2 YYDKDF (reference sequence). The CDR3 sequence: CATSRDPSGQPQHF. In DNA, the CDR3 is TGTGCCACCAGCAGAGATCCGAGCGGTCAGCCCCAGCATTTT.

For this clone: The junction departs from germline at one end; a sequencing error may be responsible. The gene calls are TRBV11-2 and TRBJ1-2; no clear D gene. Germline V gene data show CDR1 as SGHAT and CDR2 as FQNNGV. The CDR3 totals 13 residues. CDR3 bases: TGTGCCAGCAGCTTAGATAGTAGACGGGCGTCCCGATTC. Translation: CASSLDSRRASRF. Based on the CDR3 plus reference TRBV11-2 and TRBJ1-2, the full variable domain is EAGVAQSPRYKIIEKRQSVAFWCNPISGHATLYWYQQILGQGPKLLIQFQNNGVVDDSQLPKDRFSAERLKGVDSTLKIQPAKLEDSAVYLCASSLDSRRASRFGSGTRLTVV.

The rearrangement uses TRBV5-1 and TRBJ1-2; TRBD1 matches at 7 bases. The CDR3 runs 14 residues. The germline gives CDR1 SGHRS, CDR2 YFSETQ. Trimming took 0 bases from V and 4 from J; bases not matched to a gene: 3. Here the CDR3 reads CASSLGTGPYGYTF. CDR3 coding DNA: TGCGCCAGCAGCTTGGGGACAGGCCCCTATGGCTACACCTTC.

V and J are TRBV19 and TRBJ1-3; the match to TRBD1 covers 8 bases. The V segment lost 4 bases and the J segment 2 bases; nucleotides outside the gene matches: 1. Germline CDR1 and CDR2: LNHDA and SQIVND (reference sequence). The CDR3 consists of 14 residues. CDR3 in amino acids: CASSKDRAGNTIYF. CDR3 in DNA: TGTGCCAGTAGTAAGGACAGGGCTGGAAACACCATATATTTT.

The chain recombines TRBV5-1 with TRBJ2-5, with TRBD1 matching 11 bases. CDR1 is SGHRS, CDR2 YFSETQ, per germline. The CDR3 sequence is 16 residues long. V shed 0 bases, J shed 4 bases, and the junction held 5 bases outside the gene matches. CDR3 coding DNA: TGCGCCAGCAGCTTGGTGACCGGGACAGGGGGAGAGACCCAGTACTTC. This encodes CASSLVTGTGGETQYF. Using reference TRBV5-1 and TRBJ2-5 for the parts outside the CDR3, the full variable domain is KAGVTQTPRYLIKTRGQQVTLSCSPISGHRSVSWYQQTPGQGLQFLFEYFSETQRNKGNFPGRFSGRQFSNSRSEMNVSTLELGDSALYLCASSLVTGTGGETQYFGPGTRLLVL.